The text below deals with one T cell receptor beta chain. The antigen is unknown. The data were obtained in a study of high-grade serous ovarian cancer treatment subgroups. The wider study: On average, around 15,000 reads and 6,000 to 7,500 unique TCR beta rearrangements were obtained per sample. The study's findings and limits: Higher neoantigen levels went with greater TCR clonal relatedness.

Tumor samples were obtained before definitive surgery or chemotherapy. Sequencing used immunoSEQ multiplex PCR; TCRdb keeps in-frame clones, though not all of them. This table has 10,000 to 13,000 clones, roughly four fifths appearing once. The receptor comes from a human donor with high-grade serous ovarian cancer. Sequencing was done on a sample of tumor tissue.

CDR3 loop: CASSPGTLNQPQHF. DNA of the CDR3: TGTGCCAGCTCCCCCGGGACACTCAATCAGCCCCAGCATTTT. The chain carries TRBV18 and TRBJ1-5; the D gene is possibly TRBD1 (6 bases). Trimming took off 6 bases at V and 3 bases at J, with 12 bases between the two ends. The germline CDR1 and CDR2 sequences are KGHSH and LQKENI. The CDR3 consists of 14 residues.